A selection of T cell receptor beta chains follows, all from one sample in a study of blood T cell repertoires in COVID-19. The protocol was immunoSEQ multiplex PCR, while the TCRdb copy is restricted to in-frame clones and leaves out a portion. The sample includes some 62,000 clones, about three quarters seen only once; the top ten take more than 5%. Sequencing used peripheral blood. The receptors here all came from a human donor in a cohort sampled during active COVID-19. The CDR3 runs from the conserved cysteine through the conserved F or W. D genes are given only for firm matches.

j_call d_call v_call cdr3_aa
TRBJ2-1 TRBD1 TRBV27 CASSLYQGAPYNEQFF
TRBJ1-3 NA TRBV4-2 CASSQGASRGNSGNTIYF
TRBJ2-5 TRBD2 TRBV7-3 CASSSNPRLAGEEQETQYF
TRBJ1-2 NA TRBV5-1 CASSREEDSYGYTF
TRBJ1-1 TRBD1 TRBV6-6 CASVDRGSATEAFF
TRBJ1-6 TRBD1 TRBV20-1 CSASDQGGSPLHF
TRBJ1-5 NA TRBV19 CASSSGHLSLWPQHF
TRBJ1-6 NA TRBV7-6 CASSRPRREEGSPLHF
TRBJ1-2 NA TRBV14 CASSQTGAYGYTF
TRBJ1-2 NA TRBV6-5 CASSYSNAGKTGGYTF
TRBJ1-4 NA TRBV15 CATSRDGELFF
TRBJ1-2 NA TRBV28 CASRAKGPRSVYGYTF
TRBJ2-7 TRBD1 TRBV7-9 CASSTPGQGSYEQYF
TRBJ2-1 NA TRBV19 CAYPSQGNEQFF
TRBJ1-1 NA TRBV3-1/TRBV3-2 CASSQAGVRAFF
TRBJ2-7 NA TRBV5-4 CASSLGGRVYEQYF
TRBJ1-5 NA TRBV19 CASSIKFGDYSNQPQHF
TRBJ2-1 NA TRBV11-2 CASSLEGGALNEQFF
TRBJ2-3 NA TRBV5-1 CASSPSWGGLPDTQYF
TRBJ2-7 TRBD1 TRBV2 CASSVGQGADEQYF
TRBJ2-5 TRBD2 TRBV13 CASSLFFGGGAKETQYF
TRBJ1-3 NA TRBV5-1 CASSATGDSGNTIYF
TRBJ2-1 NA TRBV7-8 CASSLRFGGPSDEQFF
TRBJ1-2 TRBD1 TRBV6-5 CASRSTGPYGYTF
TRBJ2-3 TRBD2 TRBV24-1 CATRGTSFSTDTQYF
TRBJ2-2 TRBD2 TRBV2 CASRAPPKFGTSGDYRTGELFF
TRBJ1-6 TRBD1 TRBV5-5 CASSRDRGLNNSPLHF
TRBJ1-4 NA TRBV5-4 CASSRGAGDISEKLFF
TRBJ2-2 NA TRBV27 CASSLRVGNTGELFF
TRBJ2-7 NA TRBV6-1 CASSETAISSYEQYF
TRBJ2-1 NA TRBV28 CASSPVGSYNEQFF
TRBJ1-2 NA TRBV3-1/TRBV3-2 CASSLTEANGYTF
TRBJ2-7 NA TRBV18 CASSPRQNYEQYF
TRBJ2-3 TRBD1 TRBV30 CAWTGGLYTDTQYF
TRBJ1-3 TRBD1 TRBV5-6 CASSVRWTGGRNTIYF
TRBJ1-4 NA TRBV7-2 CASSFKGGPTNEKLFF
TRBJ1-1 NA TRBV11-1 CASSSFLRGNTEAFF
TRBJ1-6 TRBD1 TRBV27 CASKGQGNSPLHF
TRBJ2-3 NA TRBV13 CASSPLRGTDVGDTQYF